These 13 T cell receptor beta chains came from one sample sequenced in a study of human T cells and chemical hapten exposure. Time point: pre-sensitization, week 0. Stated treatment: therapeutic diphenylcyclopropenone sensitization with weekly scalp DPC. MiXCR, run by TCRdb on the RACE reads, gives a single entry per CDR3 protein. Of about 68,000 distinct CDR3 sequences detected, about a tenth appear once; the ten largest clones hold about 5.2%. Sequences were derived from whole blood, sampled in connection with sensitization to the hapten diphenylcyclopropenone (DPC). The receptors shown here come from a woman in her 50s with alopecia areata. Some clones in this sample may be carry-over from other donors' samples.

At least ten counts were recorded for this clonotype. The V and J genes are TRBV18 and TRBJ2-7; D remains unclear. Trimming stripped 8 bases from V and 2 bases from J, with 7 bases between. Germline V gene sequence: CDR1 KGHSH, CDR2 LQKENI. The CDR3 consists of 11 residues. This CDR3 is CASPRTYEQYF. CDR3 nucleotides: TGTGCCAGCCCCCGTACCTACGAGCAGTACTTC.

V is TRBV28 and J is TRBJ1-1; D is unclear. Germline V CDR1 and CDR2: MDHEN, SYDVKM. The CDR3 totals 12 residues. V lost 6 bases to trimming and J lost 3 bases, with 8 bases between them. The CDR3 bases are TGTGCCAGCAGCCAAGGCGACACTGAAGCTTTCTTT. Its translation: CASSQGDTEAFF. The complete variable domain, with remaining parts taken from reference TRBV28 and TRBJ1-1, reads DVKVTQSSRYLVKRTGEKVFLECVQDMDHENMFWYRQDPGLGLRLIYFSYDVKMKEKGDIPEGYSVSREKKERFSLILESASTNQTSMYLCASSQGDTEAFFGQGTRLTVV.

Many counts were recorded for this clonotype. The J gene is TRBJ2-7, the V gene TRBV20-1; tentative D call: TRBD2 (5 bases). This CDR3 has 15 amino acids. The V end lost 3 bases, the J end lost 0 bases, and 15 bases lay between the germline ends. Germline values: CDR1 DFQATT, CDR2 SNEGSKA (reference sequence). The DNA of the CDR3 is TGCAGTGCTAGGAGAGGACTCCAAAGCTCCTACGAGCAGTACTTC. Translating it yields CSARRGLQSSYEQYF.

Many counts were recorded for this clonotype. J is TRBJ1-2 and V is TRBV28; D is possibly TRBD1 (6 bases). This CDR3 spans 16 amino acids. Germline lookup yields CDR1 MDHEN and CDR2 SYDVKM. Trimming removed 8 bases at V and 5 bases at J, with 24 bases between. Written as DNA, the CDR3 is TGTGCCAGCTCCGCCGCGGGGGCCGGTATGAGTTATGGCTACACCTTC. It specifies CASSAAGAGMSYGYTF.

This clonotype was recorded a few times. The junction and the germline gene differ at one end; a read error may be behind it. This CDR3 is CASSFGGDQETQYF. In DNA form, the CDR3 reads TGTGCCAGCAGCTTCGGGGGCGACCAGGAGACCCAGTACTTC. The chain has TRBV11-3 and TRBJ2-5; the D call may be TRBD1 or TRBD2 (6 bases each). Germline CDR1 and CDR2: SGHNT and YENEEA. The CDR3 spans 14 residues.

In its sample, this clonotype was seen a few times. The chain uses TRBV7-2 and TRBJ1-5; D is unclear. Per the germline V gene, CDR1 is SGHTA and CDR2 is FQGNSA. V lost 1 base and J 0 bases, leaving 13 bases between the germline ends. CDR3 length equals 17 residues. The CDR3, as DNA: TGTGCCAGCAGCTTAGAGTCTTGGCACAATAGCAATCAGCCCCAGCATTTT. Amino acids: CASSLESWHNSNQPQHF.

This clonotype was counted at least ten times. The V call is TRBV5-1, the J call TRBJ1-1, with 8 nucleotides matching TRBD1. V lost 4 bases to trimming and J lost 3 bases; unmatched junction nucleotides: 2. The CDR3 is 13 amino acids. Germline CDR1 SGHRS, CDR2 YFSETQ. The CDR3 reads CASSGQGDTEAFF. Written as DNA, the CDR3 is TGCGCCAGCAGCGGACAGGGAGACACTGAAGCTTTCTTT.

This sequence joins TRBV7-2 and TRBJ1-4; 8 nucleotides line up with TRBD1. Looked up from germline, CDR1 is SGHTA and CDR2 is FQGNSA. CDR3 length equals 15 residues. The V and J ends lost 5 bases and 7 bases, in that order; junction bases with no gene match: 9. The CDR3 region is CASSHGTGAGEKLFF. Here the CDR3 DNA reads TGTGCCAGCAGCCACGGGACAGGCGCTGGTGAAAAACTGTTTTTT.

This rearrangement joins TRBV18 to TRBJ1-2; the D gene is possibly TRBD1 (6 bases). Trimming removed 3 bases at V and 2 bases at J, with 10 bases between. CDR3 size: 14 residues. Per the germline V gene, CDR1 is KGHSH and CDR2 is LQKENI. The CDR3 is CASSPGRGNYGYTF. DNA of the CDR3: TGTGCCAGCTCACCGGGGAGGGGGAACTATGGCTACACCTTC.

The chain recombines TRBV18 with TRBJ2-1, with 8 bases lining up with TRBD2. There are 16 residues in the CDR3. Germline values: CDR1 KGHSH, CDR2 LQKENI. V trimming: 3 bases; J trimming: 2 bases; junction bases outside the gene matches: 6. CDR3 sequence (DNA): TGTGCCAGCTCACCCGGCGGGGGGCTGCCCTACAATGAGCAGTTCTTC. Translation gives CASSPGGGLPYNEQFF.

This chain joins TRBV7-6 and TRBJ1-6, with 10 bases lining up with TRBD1. Germline CDR1 reads SGHVS; CDR2 reads FNYEAQ. Trimming took 5 bases from V and 8 from J; bases not matched to a gene: 12. The length of the CDR3 is 17 residues. The chain's CDR3 is CASSPTGGVSRDSPLHF. The CDR3 DNA reads as TGTGCCAGCAGCCCGACAGGGGGCGTGTCCAGGGATTCACCCCTCCACTTT.

The V call is TRBV3-1, the J call TRBJ1-1, with 7 positions matching TRBD1. The V gene end was trimmed by 7 bases and the J gene end by 10 bases; junction bases not matched to a gene: 9. The CDR3 runs 12 residues. Germline V gene data show CDR1 as LGHDT and CDR2 as YNNKEL (reference sequence). The CDR3 spells CASNQGGDGAFF. DNA for the CDR3: TGTGCCAGCAACCAGGGGGGGGATGGAGCTTTCTTT. The variable domain in full, completed from reference TRBV3-1 and TRBJ1-1, reads DTAVSQTPKYLVTQMGNDKSIKCEQNLGHDTMYWYKQDSKKFLKIMFSYNNKELIINETVPNRFSPKSPDKAHLNLHINSLELGDSAVYFCASNQGGDGAFFGQGTRLTVV.

There are many counts of this clonotype. The rearrangement uses TRBV29-1 and TRBJ2-3; the D gene could be TRBD1 or TRBD2 (5 bases each). Looked up from germline, CDR1 is SQVTM and CDR2 is ANQGSEA. V gave up 6 bases and J gave up 8 bases, with 9 bases separating them. This CDR3 is built from 10 residues. CDR3 coding DNA: TGCAGCGTAACGGGGACTACGCAGTATTTT. This sequence encodes CSVTGTTQYF.